One and the same sample provided the 32 T cell receptor beta chains below, sequenced in a study of cytomegalovirus exposure and HLA in healthy donors. PCR involved 60 Vbeta and 13 Jbeta primers. The assay was immunoSEQ multiplex PCR, and TCRdb's table has in-frame clones only and misses some. The sample has about 150,000 clones, approximately 9% seen once. Sequenced material: PBMCs. The source is a male donor in good health and CMV-seronegative.

The chain couples TRBV19 to TRBJ2-1; the match to TRBD2 covers 14 bases. CDR3 length: 16 amino acids. The germline CDR1 and CDR2 sequences are LNHDA and SQIVND (reference sequence). Trimming cost V 2 bases and J 7 bases; bases outside gene matches: 4. The CDR3 region has the DNA TGTGCCAGTAGTATATTCGGACTAGCGGGAGGTAATGAGCAGTTCTTC. Translated, it gives CASSIFGLAGGNEQFF.

A word on this clone: The junction does not match germline at one end; this may be a read error. The chain carries TRBV29-1 and TRBJ2-3; 10 positions match TRBD1. CDR1 is SQVTM and CDR2 is ANQGSEA in the germline V gene. The length of the CDR3 is 13 residues. The CDR3 reads CSVEGQGADTQYF. Here the CDR3 DNA reads TGCAGCGTAGAAGGACAGGGGGCAGATACGCAGTATTTT.

This clone was detected a few times. The CDR3 loop is CASSSKGQGRPGANVLTF. The CDR3 coding sequence is TGTGCCAGCAGCTCCAAGGGACAGGGGCGGCCTGGGGCCAACGTCCTGACTTTC. The chain employs TRBV5-8 and TRBJ2-6; 10 nucleotides agree with TRBD1. J lost 2 bases, V lost 3 bases, and 8 bases had no gene match. This CDR3 is built from 18 residues. Germline CDR1 reads SGHTS; CDR2 reads YDEGEE. Full variable domain (outside the CDR3, taken from reference TRBV5-8 and TRBJ2-6): EAGVTQSPTHLIKTRGQQATLRCSPISGHTSVYWYQQALGLGLQFLLWYDEGEERNRGNFPPRFSGRQFPNYSSELNVNALELEDSALYLCASSSKGQGRPGANVLTFGAGSRLTVL.

This clone turned up a few times. The chain is built from TRBV5-1 and TRBJ2-1; the D gene is possibly TRBD1 (6 bases). Germline loops: CDR1 SGHRS, CDR2 YFSETQ. Trimming took 4 bases from V and 0 from J, leaving 11 bases between them. The CDR3 is made up of 15 amino acids. The CDR3 reads CASSEGVSSYNEQFF. CDR3 nucleotides: TGCGCCAGCAGCGAGGGGGTGAGCTCCTACAATGAGCAGTTCTTC.

The chain couples TRBV28 to TRBJ2-2, with D uncertain. V was trimmed by 6 bases and J by 1 base, leaving 9 bases between them. CDR1 is MDHEN and CDR2 is SYDVKM in the germline V gene. The CDR3 has 14 residues. The CDR3 DNA reads TGTGCCAGCAGCCTATTAGAGAACACCGGGGAGCTGTTTTTT. Translation gives CASSLLENTGELFF.

The chain recombines TRBV28 with TRBJ1-3; the D is unclear. Germline values: CDR1 MDHEN, CDR2 SYDVKM. The CDR3 is made up of 15 amino acids. Trimming cost V 5 bases and J 0 bases, with 11 bases left between them. CDR3 sequence reads: CASSRDSVSGNTIYF. The CDR3 DNA is TGTGCCAGCAGTAGAGATAGCGTCTCTGGAAACACCATATATTTT.

This clone occurred a few times. The chain joins TRBV6-1 to TRBJ2-7, with D tentatively TRBD1 (6 bases). CDR3 size: 15 residues. Germline-derived CDR1 and CDR2 are MNHNS and SASEGT. V gave up 6 bases and J gave up 2 bases, with 17 bases separating them. CDR3 amino acids: CASSSGRQAAYEQYF. In nucleotides, the CDR3 is TGTGCCAGCAGCAGCGGTCGACAGGCGGCCTACGAGCAGTACTTC.

This clone appeared a few times. J is TRBJ2-5 and V is TRBV29-1; the match to TRBD2 covers 7 bases. Germline CDR1 reads SQVTM; CDR2 reads ANQGSEA. Trimming cost V 0 bases and J 1 base; bases outside gene matches: 8. The CDR3 loop spans 16 amino acids. The CDR3 DNA follows: TGCAGCGTTGAAGAGGCTAGCGGTAGGGCCCAAGAGACCCAGTACTTC. This gives the protein CSVEEASGRAQETQYF.

V usage is TRBV15 and J usage is TRBJ2-5, with a tentative D call TRBD1 (6 bases). V shed 1 base and J shed 0 bases, with 9 bases lying between them. The germline V gene encodes CDR1 LNHNV and CDR2 YYDKDF (reference sequence). The CDR3 covers 15 residues. CDR3 in amino acids: CATSRARTDQETQYF. CDR3 nucleotide sequence: TGTGCCACCAGCAGAGCTCGGACAGACCAAGAGACCCAGTACTTC.

The chain has TRBV9 and TRBJ1-6; D is uncertain. V was clipped by 4 bases and J by 9 bases, with 20 bases between them. Germline-derived CDR1 and CDR2 are SGDLS and YYNGEE. The CDR3 runs to 16 residues. In DNA form, the CDR3 reads TGTGCCAGCAGCCCCTCTTTCGGAGAGACGGGTTCACCCCTCCACTTT. Translating it yields CASSPSFGETGSPLHF.

The chain combines TRBV5-1 with TRBJ2-1, with 10 bases identical to TRBD2. J was trimmed by 5 bases and V by 4 bases; bases with no gene match: 9. Germline V gene data show CDR1 as SGHRS and CDR2 as YFSETQ. This CDR3 has 16 amino acids. The DNA of the CDR3 is TGCGCCAGCAGCGGGAGCGGGGGGGCCTTCCACAATGAGCAGTTCTTC. Translating it yields CASSGSGGAFHNEQFF. The full variable domain, in which reference TRBV5-1 and TRBJ2-1 provide the parts outside the CDR3, is KAGVTQTPRYLIKTRGQQVTLSCSPISGHRSVSWYQQTPGQGLQFLFEYFSETQRNKGNFPGRFSGRQFSNSRSEMNVSTLELGDSALYLCASSGSGGAFHNEQFFGPGTRLTVL.

The chain has TRBV5-8 and TRBJ2-2, with no clear D. CDR1 and CDR2 (germline): SGHTS, YDEGEE. The V gene lost 0 bases and the J gene lost 6 bases, with 12 bases spanning the gap. This CDR3 contains 15 residues. The CDR3 loop is CASSLVVRLSGELFF. In DNA, the CDR3 is TGTGCCAGCAGCTTGGTTGTCCGTTTATCCGGGGAGCTGTTTTTT.

CDR3 bases: TGTGCCAGCAGGACGACATCTCACTATGGCTACACCTTC. Translated: CASRTTSHYGYTF. This chain joins TRBV28 and TRBJ1-2; D uncertain. CDR3 length: 13 residues. The V gene lost 6 bases and the J gene lost 3 bases, with 11 bases spanning the gap. Per the germline V gene, CDR1 is MDHEN and CDR2 is SYDVKM.

The chain employs TRBV5-1 and TRBJ1-3; maybe TRBD1 (5 bases). V was clipped by 0 bases and J by 8 bases, with 12 bases between them. Germline CDR1 is SGHRS and CDR2 is YFSETQ. This CDR3 is 14 amino acids long. Here the CDR3 reads CASSLGGSGDTIYF. The DNA of the CDR3 is TGCGCCAGCAGCTTGGGAGGTTCGGGGGACACCATATATTTT.

This clone was picked up a small number of times. This chain links TRBV28 with TRBJ1-2; D gene uncertain. The CDR3 is 13 residues long. V was cut by 7 bases and J by 2 bases, with 11 bases left in between. The germline V gene has CDR1 MDHEN and CDR2 SYDVKM. The CDR3 sequence is CASTTGKNYGYTF. The DNA for the CDR3 is TGTGCCAGCACAACCGGGAAAAACTATGGCTACACCTTC.

The chain carries TRBV29-1 and TRBJ2-3, with 12 bases identical to TRBD2. This CDR3 is built from 15 residues. The J segment lost 2 bases and the V segment lost 4 bases, leaving 4 bases of the junction unmatched. Germline V gene sequence: CDR1 SQVTM, CDR2 ANQGSEA. DNA for the CDR3: TGCAGCGTTGGAACTAGCGGGAGGCACACAGATACGCAGTATTTT. This sequence encodes CSVGTSGRHTDTQYF.

There are a few counts of this clone. CDR3 loop: CASREGLNTEAFF. The CDR3 nucleotides are TGTGCCAGCAGGGAGGGACTGAACACTGAAGCTTTCTTT. J is TRBJ1-1 and V is TRBV7-9, with D possibly TRBD1 on 5 matching bases. There are 13 residues in the CDR3. Trimming pared 6 bases from V and 0 bases from J, leaving 8 bases between. Germline V gives CDR1 SEHNR, CDR2 FQNEAQ (reference sequence).

This clone was observed a few times. Distinct nucleotide sequences in the sample also encode this CDR3. V gene TRBV20-1 combines with J gene TRBJ2-7, with unresolved D. CDR3 length equals 11 residues. Germline loops: CDR1 DFQATT, CDR2 SNEGSKA (reference sequence). Trimming removed 3 bases from V and 1 base from J, with 4 bases in between. CDR3 nucleotide sequence: TGCAGTGCTAGTCCATCCTACGAGCAGTACTTC. Residues: CSASPSYEQYF.

This clone was picked up a small number of times. The V and J genes are TRBV29-1 and TRBJ1-1; D not certain. The CDR3 has 15 amino acids. Germline CDR1 is SQVTM and CDR2 is ANQGSEA. Trimming cost V 0 bases and J 0 bases, with 11 bases left between them. The CDR3 here is CSVEDPLGMNTEAFF. CDR3 bases: TGCAGCGTTGAAGATCCCCTAGGAATGAACACTGAAGCTTTCTTT.

The gene calls are TRBV2 and TRBJ2-1, with 12 bases lining up with TRBD2. Germline V gives CDR1 SNHLY, CDR2 FYNNEI. V trimming: 7 bases; J trimming: 3 bases; junction bases outside the gene matches: 7. The CDR3 has 16 residues. The CDR3 loop reads CASTPSGGAIYNEQFF. In DNA form, the CDR3 reads TGTGCCAGCACGCCTAGCGGGGGGGCTATCTACAATGAGCAGTTCTTC.

The chain combines TRBV30 with TRBJ2-1; 15 bases are a match to TRBD2. Per germline, CDR1 GTSNPN and CDR2 SVGIG (reference sequence). The CDR3 contains 19 residues. Trimming removed 3 bases from V and 0 bases from J; junction bases left unmatched: 9. The CDR3 DNA sequence: TGTGCCTGGAGACCCGGGACTAGCGGGAGGTTAAGCTCCTACAATGAGCAGTTCTTC. This translates into CAWRPGTSGRLSSYNEQFF.

Only a few counts were recorded for this clone. The chain has TRBV5-4 and TRBJ2-7; 8 bases are a match to TRBD1. The V gene's germline CDR1 is SGHNT and CDR2 YYREEE (reference sequence). After removal of 4 bases from V and 7 bases from J, the junction contained 10 bases not matched to a gene. The CDR3 sequence is 14 residues long. CDR3 protein: CASSPRTGPGEQYF. CDR3 sequence (DNA): TGTGCCAGCAGCCCCAGGACAGGGCCTGGGGAGCAGTACTTC.

This clone has just a few counts. The CDR3 DNA reads as TGTGCCAGCAGTGAAAGGGGGGGTAGACAGGGGCGGACCACCGGGGAGCTGTTTTTT. Its protein product is CASSERGGRQGRTTGELFF. The chain uses TRBV2 and TRBJ2-2, with D maybe TRBD1 (8 bases). Germline assignment: CDR1 SNHLY and CDR2 FYNNEI. V lost 2 bases to trimming and J lost 4 bases, with 23 bases between them. The CDR3 is 19 amino acids. Full variable domain (missing parts from reference TRBV2 and TRBJ2-2): EPEVTQTPSHQVTQMGQEVILRCVPISNHLYFYWYRQILGQKVEFLVSFYNNEISEKSEIFDDQFSVERPDGSNFTLKIRSTKLEDSAMYFCASSERGGRQGRTTGELFFGEGSRLTVL.

The V gene is TRBV7-9, the J gene TRBJ2-1; 11 bases line up with TRBD1. V trimming: 4 bases; J trimming: 0 bases; junction bases outside the gene matches: 2. Germline values: CDR1 SEHNR, CDR2 FQNEAQ (reference sequence). This CDR3 is 16 amino acids long. CDR3 DNA: TGTGCCAGCAGCTGGGACAGGGGGAGCTCCTACAATGAGCAGTTCTTC. Its translation is CASSWDRGSSYNEQFF.

This clone was recorded a few times. V is TRBV28 and J is TRBJ1-1; 7 nucleotides line up with TRBD1. The V segment lost 7 bases and the J segment 2 bases; nucleotides outside the gene matches: 10. The CDR3 is 15 amino acids. The germline V gene encodes CDR1 MDHEN and CDR2 SYDVKM. This CDR3 is CASKLIRGSNTEAFF. Written as DNA, the CDR3 is TGTGCCAGCAAACTGATCAGGGGGAGTAACACTGAAGCTTTCTTT.

This chain joins TRBV28 and TRBJ2-3; 8 bases agree with TRBD1. CDR3 size: 17 residues. Germline V lookup: CDR1 MDHEN, CDR2 SYDVKM. The V gene end was trimmed by 6 bases and the J gene end by 4 bases; junction bases not matched to a gene: 15. The CDR3 coding sequence is TGTGCCAGCAGCGAAGCAGTCCGCCCACAGGGGGCAGATACGCAGTATTTT. Residues: CASSEAVRPQGADTQYF.

This clone turned up a few times. This rearrangement joins TRBV10-3 to TRBJ1-6; D may be TRBD1 (5 bases). V was pared by 2 bases and J by 0 bases, with 11 bases between. There are 17 residues in the CDR3. The germline gives CDR1 ENHRY, CDR2 SYGVKD. The CDR3 DNA reads TGTGCCATCAGTGAGGGGGCCGGGAGCTCCTATAATTCACCCCTCCACTTT. This sequence encodes CAISEGAGSSYNSPLHF.

This clone was recorded a few times. The chain uses TRBV7-6 and TRBJ2-1, with D maybe TRBD2 (6 bases). This CDR3 comprises 13 residues. V shed 2 bases and J shed 9 bases, with 11 bases lying between them. CDR1 is SGHVS and CDR2 is FNYEAQ in the germline V gene. The CDR3 loop reads CASSLMEGTEQFF. Here the CDR3 DNA reads TGTGCCAGCAGCTTAATGGAGGGAACTGAGCAGTTCTTC.

V and J are TRBV28 and TRBJ1-5; the match to TRBD1 covers 7 bases. Unmatched junction bases numbered 4, after V lost 1 base and J lost 1 base. The CDR3 contains 16 residues. Per the germline V gene, CDR1 is MDHEN and CDR2 is SYDVKM. Here the CDR3 DNA reads TGTGCCAGCAGTTTATATGAGGGGGCGAGCAATCAGCCCCAGCATTTT. This encodes CASSLYEGASNQPQHF.

This clone was counted a few times. This chain joins TRBV28 and TRBJ1-5; D is unresolved. CDR1 is MDHEN, CDR2 SYDVKM, per germline. The CDR3 totals 15 residues. Trimming pared 7 bases from V and 2 bases from J, leaving 15 bases between. The DNA for the CDR3 is TGTGCCAGCAAGGAGGGCAGAAATCGCAATCAGCCCCAGCATTTT. This translates into CASKEGRNRNQPQHF.

This clone occurred a few times. The chain couples TRBV28 to TRBJ1-1; 8 bases map to TRBD1. V trimming: 6 bases; J trimming: 7 bases; junction bases outside the gene matches: 13. CDR1 MDHEN and CDR2 SYDVKM come from the germline V gene. CDR3 length: 15 amino acids. CDR3 nucleotides: TGTGCCAGCAGGACATTGGACAGGGATTCTAGTGAAGCTTTCTTT. This gives the protein CASRTLDRDSSEAFF.

This chain links TRBV9 with TRBJ2-3; D gene unclear. CDR1 is SGDLS, CDR2 YYNGEE, per germline. CDR3 length: 13 residues. V lost 2 bases and J lost 6, with 10 bases in between. CDR3 amino acids: CASSVWVRDTQYF. In DNA, the CDR3 is TGTGCCAGCAGCGTTTGGGTGAGGGATACGCAGTATTTT.